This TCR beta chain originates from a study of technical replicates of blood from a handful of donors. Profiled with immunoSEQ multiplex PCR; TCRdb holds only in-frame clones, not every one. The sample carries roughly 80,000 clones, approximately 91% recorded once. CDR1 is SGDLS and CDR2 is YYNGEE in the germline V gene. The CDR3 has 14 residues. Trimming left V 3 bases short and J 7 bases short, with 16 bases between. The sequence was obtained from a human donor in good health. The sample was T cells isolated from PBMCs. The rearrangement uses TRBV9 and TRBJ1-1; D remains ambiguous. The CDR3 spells CASSATPTTFEAFF. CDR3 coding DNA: TGTGCCAGCAGCGCCACCCCGACTACTTTTGAAGCTTTCTTT. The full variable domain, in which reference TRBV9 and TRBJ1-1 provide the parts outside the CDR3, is DSGVTQTPKHLITATGQRVTLRCSPRSGDLSVYWYQQSLDQGLQFLIQYYNGEERAKGNILERFSAQQFPDLHSELNLSSLELGDSALYFCASSATPTTFEAFFGQGTRLTVV.